The clone carrying this T cell receptor (beta chain) was counted only a few times. This sample was taken from a study of early T cells in non-severe SARS-CoV-2 infection. The CDR3 length is 14 residues. The trim removed 7 bases at V and 3 bases at J, leaving 5 bases unmatched. The germline CDR1 and CDR2 sequences are ENHRY and SYGVKD. TCRdb re-called the 5' RACE reads through MiXCR, storing one row per CDR3 protein. The data hold approximately 71,000 distinct CDR3 sequences, with roughly an eighth observed a single time. The sequenced material came from whole blood. The TCR sequence derives from an adult who was a healthcare worker with PCR-confirmed SARS-CoV-2 infection or an uninfected control (not recorded which). The rearrangement joins TRBV10-3 to TRBJ1-2; TRBD1 agrees at 10 bases. The CDR3 region has the DNA TGTGCCATCAAGGACGGACAGGGGGACTATGGCTACACCTTC. Translating it yields CAIKDGQGDYGYTF.